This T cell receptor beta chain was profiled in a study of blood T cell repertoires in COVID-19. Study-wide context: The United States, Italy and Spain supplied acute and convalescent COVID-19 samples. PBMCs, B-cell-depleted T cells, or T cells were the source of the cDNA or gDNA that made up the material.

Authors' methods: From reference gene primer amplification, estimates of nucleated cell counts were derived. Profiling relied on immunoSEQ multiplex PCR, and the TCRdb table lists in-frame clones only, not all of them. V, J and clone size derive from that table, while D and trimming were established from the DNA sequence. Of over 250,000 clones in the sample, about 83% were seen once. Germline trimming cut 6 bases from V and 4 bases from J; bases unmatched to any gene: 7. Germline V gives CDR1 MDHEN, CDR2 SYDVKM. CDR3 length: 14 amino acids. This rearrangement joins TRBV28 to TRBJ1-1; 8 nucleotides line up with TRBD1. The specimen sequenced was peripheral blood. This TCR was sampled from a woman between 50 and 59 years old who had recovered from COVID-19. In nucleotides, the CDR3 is TGTGCCAGCAGGGACCAGGGGGCGGTCACTGAAGCTTTCTTT. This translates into CASRDQGAVTEAFF.